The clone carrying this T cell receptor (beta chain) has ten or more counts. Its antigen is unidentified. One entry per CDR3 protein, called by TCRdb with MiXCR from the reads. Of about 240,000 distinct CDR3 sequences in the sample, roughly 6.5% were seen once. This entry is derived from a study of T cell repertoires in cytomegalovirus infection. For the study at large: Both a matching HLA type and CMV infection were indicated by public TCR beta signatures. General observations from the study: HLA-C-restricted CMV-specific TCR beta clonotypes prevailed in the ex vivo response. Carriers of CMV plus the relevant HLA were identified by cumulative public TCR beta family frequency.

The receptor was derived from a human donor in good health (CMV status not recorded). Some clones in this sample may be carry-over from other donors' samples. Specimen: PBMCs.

The CDR3, as DNA: TGTGCCAGCAGCCAGAACCGGGAGAATGAGCAGTTCTTC. This sequence encodes CASSQNRENEQFF. This chain links TRBV7-2 with TRBJ2-1, with a tentative D call TRBD2 (6 bases). V was clipped by 5 bases and J by 7 bases, with 12 bases between them. This CDR3 has 13 amino acids. The germline gives CDR1 SGHTA, CDR2 FQGNSA. Full variable domain (remainder filled in from reference TRBV7-2 and TRBJ2-1): GAGVSQSPSNKVTEKGKDVELRCDPISGHTALYWYRQSLGQGLEFLIYFQGNSAPDKSGLPSDRFSAERTGGSVSTLTIQRTQQEDSAVYLCASSQNRENEQFFGPGTRLTVL.